There are a few counts of the clone carrying this TCR beta chain. Its specificity is not known. The sample belongs to a study of early T cells in non-severe SARS-CoV-2 infection. Study conclusions and caveats: VDJdb matching skewed toward anti-spike CD8 responses, missing private and CD4 specificities.

The CDR3 extends over 13 amino acids. Germline CDR1 is SQVTM and CDR2 is ANQGSEA. Trimming removed 7 bases at V and 2 bases at J, with 15 bases between. TCRdb recomputed calls from the 5' RACE reads with MiXCR, one row per CDR3 protein. The data show around 71,000 distinct CDR3 sequences, with about 9% seen just once and 15% held by the top ten. Sequencing used whole blood, obtained at baseline. The rearrangement joins TRBV29-1 to TRBJ2-7; D possibly corresponds to TRBD1 (6 bases). The receptor was derived from an adult who was a healthcare worker with PCR-confirmed SARS-CoV-2 infection or an uninfected control (not recorded which). DNA of the CDR3: TGCAGCGCCCAAGGAGGACAGACCTACGAGCAGTACTTC. This translates into CSAQGGQTYEQYF.